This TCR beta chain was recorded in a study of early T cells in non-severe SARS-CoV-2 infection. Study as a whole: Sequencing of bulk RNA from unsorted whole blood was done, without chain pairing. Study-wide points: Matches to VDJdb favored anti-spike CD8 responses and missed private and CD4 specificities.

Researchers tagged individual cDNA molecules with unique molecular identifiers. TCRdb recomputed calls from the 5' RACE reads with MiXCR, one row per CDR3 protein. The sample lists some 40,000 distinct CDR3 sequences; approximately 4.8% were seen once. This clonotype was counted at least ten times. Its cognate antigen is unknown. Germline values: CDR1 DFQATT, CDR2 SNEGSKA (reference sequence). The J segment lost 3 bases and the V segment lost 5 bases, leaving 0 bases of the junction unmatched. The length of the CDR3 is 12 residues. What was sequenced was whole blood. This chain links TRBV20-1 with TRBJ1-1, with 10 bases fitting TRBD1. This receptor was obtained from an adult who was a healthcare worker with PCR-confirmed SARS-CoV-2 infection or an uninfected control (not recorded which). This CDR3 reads CSAGQGDTEAFF. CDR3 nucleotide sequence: TGCAGTGCTGGACAGGGGGACACTGAAGCTTTCTTT.